This T cell receptor (beta chain) is from a study of blood T cell repertoires in COVID-19. This clone was found a few times. Other nucleotide sequences in the sample specify the same CDR3. CDR1 is LGHDT and CDR2 is YNNKEL in the germline V gene (reference sequence). This CDR3 is built from 13 residues. The trim removed 1 base at V and 5 bases at J, leaving 2 bases unmatched. Per the original methods: Reference gene primers were amplified, and this amplification served to estimate nucleated cell counts. Libraries were prepared by immunoSEQ multiplex PCR; TCRdb keeps only in-frame clonotypes and omits some of them. D and trimming were read from the DNA, whereas the V and J calls and clone size are those reported in that table. This sample carries 300,000 to 450,000 clones, around 87% of them seen once, and the ten largest clones take 3%.

The receptor's source is a human donor in a cohort sampled during active COVID-19. Sequencing was performed on peripheral blood. The gene calls are TRBV3-1 (or the pseudogene TRBV3-2) and TRBJ2-7; TRBD2 matches 7 bases. The CDR3 sequence is CASSQGLADEQYF. The CDR3 region has the DNA TGTGCCAGCAGCCAAGGGCTAGCGGACGAGCAGTACTTC.